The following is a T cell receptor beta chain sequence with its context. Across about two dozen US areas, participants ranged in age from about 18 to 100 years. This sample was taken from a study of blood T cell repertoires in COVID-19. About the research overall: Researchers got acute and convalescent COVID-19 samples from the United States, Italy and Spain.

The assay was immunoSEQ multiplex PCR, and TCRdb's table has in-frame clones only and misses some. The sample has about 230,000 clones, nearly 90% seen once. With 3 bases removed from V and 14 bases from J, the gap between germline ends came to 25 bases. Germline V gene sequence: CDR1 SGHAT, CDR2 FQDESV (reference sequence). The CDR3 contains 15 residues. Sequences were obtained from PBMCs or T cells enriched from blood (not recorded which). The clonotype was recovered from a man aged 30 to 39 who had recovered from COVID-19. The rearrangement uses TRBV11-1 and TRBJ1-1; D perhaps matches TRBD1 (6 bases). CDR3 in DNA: TGTGCCAGCAGCTTGGGTGACAGGAGTTTACTTTCCGCCTTCTTT. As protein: CASSLGDRSLLSAFF.